Listed here are 16 T cell receptor beta chains from one sample, sequenced in a study of blood T cell repertoires in COVID-19. This table comes from immunoSEQ multiplex PCR, and its TCRdb copy is limited to in-frame clones, with some not included. The sample records 200,000 to 250,000 clones, approximately 84% being singletons. The sample was peripheral blood. These receptors all come from a woman aged 45-59 years with active or convalescent COVID-19.

J is TRBJ1-2 and V is TRBV10-2, with D possibly matching TRBD1 (6 bases). Germline V gene sequence: CDR1 WSHSY, CDR2 SAAADI. V shed 5 bases and J shed 4 bases, with 11 bases lying between them. The CDR3 contains 13 residues. The CDR3 bases are TGCGCCAGCAGTCCCGGGACACCCTATGGCTACACCTTC. Translation gives CASSPGTPYGYTF.

V usage is TRBV7-2 and J usage is TRBJ1-5; TRBD1 aligns across 9 bases. Germline V CDR1 and CDR2: SGHTA, FQGNSA. This CDR3 region has 16 residues. With 0 bases clipped from V and 4 bases from J, the junction kept 4 bases outside the gene matches. The CDR3 loop reads CASSLAGTGRNQPQHF. The CDR3 DNA is TGTGCCAGCAGCTTAGCAGGGACAGGGCGAAATCAGCCCCAGCATTTT.

This rearrangement joins TRBV4-1 to TRBJ2-3; the D is unclear. The CDR3 extends over 16 amino acids. V was cut by 3 bases and J by 0 bases, with 13 bases left in between. Germline lookup yields CDR1 MGHRA and CDR2 YSYEKL. The CDR3 DNA follows: TGCGCCAGCAGCCAGACAAGCATATCTAGCACAGATACGCAGTATTTT. Protein sequence: CASSQTSISSTDTQYF.

The rearrangement links TRBV3-1 (or the pseudogene TRBV3-2) to TRBJ1-1; tentative D call: TRBD1 (5 bases). Germline CDR1 is LGHDT and CDR2 is YNNKEL (reference sequence). Trimming left V 1 base short and J 3 bases short, with 18 bases between. The CDR3 consists of 17 residues. For the CDR3, the DNA is TGTGCCAGCAGCCAAGTAATAACGGGACTCTTATACACTGAAGCTTTCTTT. It codes for CASSQVITGLLYTEAFF.

The V gene is TRBV7-9, the J gene TRBJ2-1; 10 bases agree with TRBD2. The V gene's germline CDR1 is SEHNR and CDR2 FQNEAQ (reference sequence). J gave up 9 bases and V 1 base, and 6 bases lay outside the gene matches. The CDR3 is 15 amino acids. For the CDR3, the DNA is TGTGCCAGCAGCTTAGTGTCAGCGGGAGGGGGTGAGCAGTTCTTC. Encoded protein: CASSLVSAGGGEQFF.

This clone turned up a few times. The chain joins TRBV5-8 to TRBJ1-2, with 7 bases identical to TRBD1. This CDR3 has 16 residues. Germline trimming cut 4 bases from V and 2 bases from J; bases unmatched to any gene: 11. Germline V gene sequence: CDR1 SGHTS, CDR2 YDEGEE. CDR3 residues: CASSGRSGTANYGYTF. CDR3 nucleotide sequence: TGTGCCAGCAGCGGTAGATCAGGGACAGCAAACTATGGCTACACCTTC.

This clone was seen just once. The genes are TRBV11-2 and TRBJ1-2; no firm D call. The CDR3 consists of 15 residues. Germline V gives CDR1 SGHAT, CDR2 FQNNGV. V was clipped by 5 bases and J by 1 base, with 14 bases between them. The CDR3 DNA sequence: TGTGCCAGCAGCCCCGCCCAGGAATTTAACTATGGCTACACCTTC. This sequence encodes CASSPAQEFNYGYTF.

The rearrangement joins TRBV9 to TRBJ2-1, with 7 positions matching TRBD2. The CDR3 length is 14 residues. Per germline, CDR1 SGDLS and CDR2 YYNGEE. Trimming cost V 4 bases and J 5 bases; bases outside gene matches: 6. CDR3 nucleotides: TGTGCCAGCAGCTCTAGCGGCCTAAACAATGAGCAGTTCTTC. Its translation: CASSSSGLNNEQFF.

This clone was counted only a few times. This chain links TRBV6-5 with TRBJ1-6; D is perhaps TRBD1 (5 bases). This CDR3 is 14 amino acids long. Germline CDR1 and CDR2: MNHEY and SVGAGI. Between the trimmed V and J ends, which lost 4 bases and 9 bases, there was a span of 13 bases. The CDR3: CASSSGHPGSPLHF. CDR3 nucleotide sequence: TGTGCCAGCAGTTCCGGACACCCGGGTTCACCCCTCCACTTT.

V usage is TRBV18 and J usage is TRBJ1-1, with TRBD1 as a possible D gene (6 bases). Germline V CDR1 and CDR2: KGHSH, LQKENI. V was trimmed by 3 bases and J by 6 bases, leaving 8 bases between them. The CDR3 has 12 residues. The DNA of the CDR3 is TGTGCCAGCTCACCCCGGACAGCTGAAGCTTTCTTT. Translation gives CASSPRTAEAFF.

The rearrangement links TRBV28 to TRBJ1-2; 8 positions match TRBD1. Germline CDR1 reads MDHEN; CDR2 reads SYDVKM. J lost 2 bases, V lost 6 bases, and 8 bases had no gene match. This CDR3 comprises 15 residues. Written as DNA, the CDR3 is TGTGCCAGCAGAGAAACAGGGGGTGGAAACTATGGCTACACCTTC. Protein product: CASRETGGGNYGYTF.

V gene TRBV21-1 combines with J gene TRBJ1-4; the D call in the table, TRBD1, was not verified against the DNA. TRBV21-1 is a pseudogene segment. The CDR3 length is 17 residues. In DNA form, the CDR3 reads TGTGCCAGCAACGTACTCCCCCGACAGGGGGGTAATGAAAAACTGTTTTTT. Translating it yields CASNVLPRQGGNEKLFF.

This chain uses TRBV11-2 with TRBJ2-5, with TRBD2 identical over 14 bases. J lost 3 bases, V lost 5 bases, and 5 bases had no gene match. CDR1 and CDR2 from the germline V gene are SGHAT and FQNNGV. The CDR3 is 16 amino acids. The CDR3 reads CASSGLAGGRKETQYF. In nucleotides, the CDR3 is TGTGCCAGCAGCGGACTAGCGGGGGGCCGCAAAGAGACCCAGTACTTC.

This rearrangement joins TRBV19 to TRBJ1-2, with TRBD1 matching 9 bases. CDR3 length: 14 residues. J lost 4 bases, V lost 6 bases, and 6 bases had no gene match. Germline values: CDR1 LNHDA, CDR2 SQIVND (reference sequence). CDR3 nucleotide sequence: TGTGCCAGTAGCCGGGACAGGGAGGCCTATGGCTACACCTTC. Amino acid sequence: CASSRDREAYGYTF.

This sequence joins TRBV6-5 and TRBJ1-1; D is uncertain. Germline V lookup: CDR1 MNHEY, CDR2 SVGAGI. V lost 7 bases and J lost 4, with 7 bases in between. CDR3 length: 11 residues. The CDR3 DNA follows: TGTGCCAGCATCCGCAGCACTGAAGCTTTCTTT. Its protein is CASIRSTEAFF.

This clone was seen a handful of times. The CDR3 region is CASSLRGSEAFF. CDR3 in DNA: TGTGCCAGCAGCCTCAGGGGTTCTGAAGCTTTCTTT. This chain joins TRBV6-5 and TRBJ1-1; TRBD1 is a possible D gene (6 bases). V gave up 6 bases and J gave up 6 bases, with 11 bases separating them. Looked up from germline, CDR1 is MNHEY and CDR2 is SVGAGI. The CDR3 length is 12 residues.